This T cell receptor (beta chain) was retrieved from a study of CD8+ T cells in alopecia areata. Sequencing templates came from extracted RNA that was reverse transcribed into cDNA. Method: immunoSEQ multiplex PCR; TCRdb's copy keeps in-frame clones and lacks some. The data contain 200,000 to 250,000 clones, about 57% of them seen just once; the ten biggest clones take up roughly 1.5%. As for treatment: oral pan-JAK inhibitor, 5-10 mg twice daily. Trimming took off 0 bases at V and 6 bases at J, with 9 bases between the two ends. This CDR3 is built from 14 residues. In germline, CDR1 is LGHNA, CDR2 YSLEER.

The source is a human donor with alopecia areata. This sample comprised CD4+ T cells sorted from blood, obtained at week 4, from a patient treated with tofacitinib. The chain combines TRBV4-3 with TRBJ2-1; D call uncertain. CDR3 in amino acids: CASSQDSGFNEQFF. The CDR3 region has the DNA TGCGCCAGCAGCCAAGATTCAGGTTTCAATGAGCAGTTCTTC.